The 32 T cell receptor beta chains below come from one sample, sequenced in a study of blood T cell repertoires in COVID-19. Libraries were prepared by immunoSEQ multiplex PCR; TCRdb keeps only in-frame clonotypes and omits some of them. Altogether roughly 170,000 clones are present, around 84% being singletons, with the ten largest covering less than 3%. Source material: peripheral blood. The receptors come from a man between 40 and 49 years old with active or convalescent COVID-19.

The V and J genes are TRBV7-9 and TRBJ2-3, with 9 bases that match TRBD1. This CDR3 region has 16 residues. Trimming at V came to 5 bases and at J to 2 bases, leaving 8 bases not matched to a gene. Per the germline V gene, CDR1 is SEHNR and CDR2 is FQNEAQ (reference sequence). The CDR3 here is CASSPTQGADTDTQYF. The CDR3, as DNA: TGTGCCAGCAGCCCAACACAGGGGGCGGACACAGATACGCAGTATTTT.

The rearrangement uses TRBV7-3 and TRBJ2-3; D possibly corresponds to TRBD1 (5 bases). Looked up from germline, CDR1 is SGHTA and CDR2 is FQGTGA. The CDR3 is 14 residues long. The germline V and J ends were trimmed by 5 bases and 0 bases, with 9 bases remaining between them. CDR3 loop: CASSQGSSTDTQYF. The CDR3 bases are TGTGCCAGCAGCCAGGGCTCTAGCACAGATACGCAGTATTTT.

A single count supports this clone. J is TRBJ2-5 and V is TRBV7-2, with 10 bases that match TRBD2. V shed 5 bases, J shed 5 bases, and the junction held 8 bases outside the gene matches. CDR3 length: 15 residues. The V gene's germline CDR1 is SGHTA and CDR2 FQGNSA. The CDR3 sequence is CASSPSGGARETQYF. In DNA form, the CDR3 reads TGTGCCAGCAGCCCAAGCGGGGGGGCGCGGGAGACCCAGTACTTC.

This chain joins TRBV6-5 and TRBJ1-1; possibly TRBD1 for D (6 bases). V lost 5 bases to trimming and J lost 8 bases, with 21 bases between them. The germline V gene encodes CDR1 MNHEY and CDR2 SVGAGI. The CDR3 runs to 15 residues. CDR3 sequence (DNA): TGTGCCAGCAGTCCTGTACTTCCGGGACAAGAGGAAGCTTTCTTT. The encoded protein is CASSPVLPGQEEAFF.

The genes are TRBV6-1 and TRBJ1-1; D perhaps matches TRBD1 (5 bases). CDR3 length: 17 residues. The V end lost 3 bases, the J end lost 1 base, and 18 bases lay between the germline ends. Germline V CDR1 and CDR2: MNHNS, SASEGT. The CDR3 here is CASSDQPPGGGNTEAFF. The DNA for the CDR3 is TGTGCCAGCAGTGACCAACCCCCCGGGGGAGGGAACACTGAAGCTTTCTTT.

A single count supports this clone. The rearrangement links TRBV2 to TRBJ2-5; 9 bases line up with TRBD1. V dropped 6 bases and J dropped 4; count of bases not matched to a gene: 6. CDR1 is SNHLY and CDR2 is FYNNEI in the germline V gene. This CDR3 contains 14 residues. Here the CDR3 reads CASRQGAGGETQYF. In DNA, the CDR3 is TGTGCCAGCAGACAGGGGGCGGGCGGAGAGACCCAGTACTTC.

This sequence joins TRBV5-4 and TRBJ2-1; weak D call: TRBD2 (7 bases). Germline CDR1 is SGHNT and CDR2 is YYREEE (reference sequence). Trimming cost V 4 bases and J 6 bases, with 17 bases left between them. The CDR3 consists of 15 residues. Here the CDR3 DNA reads TGTGCCAGCAGCGAAACAGGGTCGGGGGGCAATGAGCAGTTCTTC. This encodes CASSETGSGGNEQFF.

The V call is TRBV7-8, the J call TRBJ2-3; D unresolved. CDR1 SGHVS and CDR2 FQNEAQ come from the germline V gene. V was trimmed by 5 bases and J by 0 bases, leaving 6 bases between them. The CDR3 contains 13 residues. CDR3 sequence (DNA): TGTGCCAGCAGCCCCGGGAGCACAGATACGCAGTATTTT. Protein sequence: CASSPGSTDTQYF.

This chain links TRBV10-1 with TRBJ2-6; D is perhaps TRBD1 (6 bases). The CDR3 spans 15 residues. CDR1 and CDR2 (germline): WNHNN, SYGVQD (reference sequence). Trimming cost V 3 bases and J 2 bases, with 8 bases left between them. The CDR3 loop reads CASSEGGAGANVLTF. The CDR3 DNA sequence: TGCGCCAGCAGTGAAGGGGGAGCTGGGGCCAACGTCCTGACTTTC.

The V gene is TRBV5-4, the J gene TRBJ2-2; D call uncertain. Looked up from germline, CDR1 is SGHNT and CDR2 is YYREEE (reference sequence). The CDR3 contains 14 residues. Trimming shortened V by 2 bases and J by 5 bases, and 10 bases separated the two germline ends. CDR3 residues: CASSFRGETGELFF. The CDR3 DNA sequence: TGTGCCAGCAGCTTTCGTGGTGAGACCGGGGAGCTGTTTTTT. The full variable domain, in which reference TRBV5-4 and TRBJ2-2 provide the parts outside the CDR3, is ETGVTQSPTHLIKTRGQQVTLRCSSQSGHNTVSWYQQALGQGPQFIFQYYREEENGRGNFPPRFSGLQFPNYSSELNVNALELDDSALYLCASSFRGETGELFFGEGSRLTVL.

For the CDR3, the DNA is TGTGCCAGCAGACAACAGGGCTACGAGCAGTACTTC. Its translation: CASRQQGYEQYF. The chain recombines TRBV2 with TRBJ2-7, with D tentatively TRBD1 (6 bases). V was clipped by 6 bases and J by 3 bases, with 9 bases between them. This CDR3 is 12 amino acids long. Germline values: CDR1 SNHLY, CDR2 FYNNEI. Full variable domain (outside the CDR3, taken from reference TRBV2 and TRBJ2-7): EPEVTQTPSHQVTQMGQEVILRCVPISNHLYFYWYRQILGQKVEFLVSFYNNEISEKSEIFDDQFSVERPDGSNFTLKIRSTKLEDSAMYFCASRQQGYEQYFGPGTRLTVT.

The V and J genes are TRBV5-1 and TRBJ2-7; 7 bases agree with TRBD2. The CDR3 covers 17 residues. The germline gives CDR1 SGHRS, CDR2 YFSETQ. J gave up 0 bases and V 0 bases, and 9 bases lay outside the gene matches. In DNA form, the CDR3 reads TGCGCCAGCAGCTTGGGTCCCGGGGGGAGCTTCTCCTACGAGCAGTACTTC. Translating gives CASSLGPGGSFSYEQYF.

This chain connects TRBV20-1 to TRBJ1-1, with D unresolved. Germline CDR1 DFQATT, CDR2 SNEGSKA (reference sequence). This CDR3 is built from 9 residues. V dropped 4 bases and J dropped 7 bases, with 4 bases sitting between them. The chain's CDR3 is CSATYEAFF. CDR3 DNA: TGCAGTGCTACCTATGAAGCTTTCTTT.

J is TRBJ2-2 and V is TRBV30; D unresolved. This CDR3 is 12 amino acids long. V lost 3 bases to trimming and J lost 6 bases, with 8 bases between them. Germline loops: CDR1 GTSNPN, CDR2 SVGIG (reference sequence). Here the CDR3 reads CAWRTIAGELFF. Written as DNA, the CDR3 is TGTGCCTGGAGAACTATTGCCGGGGAGCTGTTTTTT.

The rearrangement uses TRBV3-1 (or the pseudogene TRBV3-2) and TRBJ2-7; 7 bases align to TRBD2. The CDR3 is 15 residues long. Germline V gene sequence: CDR1 LGHDT, CDR2 YNNKEL (reference sequence). Losses at the gene ends were 1 base for V and 4 bases for J; bases not matched to a gene: 7. The CDR3 DNA reads as TGTGCCAGCAGCCAAGGGGGGGGAGTAGGTTACGAGCAGTACTTC. Encoded protein: CASSQGGGVGYEQYF.

The chain couples TRBV9 to TRBJ2-3; tentative D call: TRBD2 (6 bases). Trimming took off 2 bases at V and 1 base at J, with 11 bases between the two ends. Germline V gene sequence: CDR1 SGDLS, CDR2 YYNGEE. The CDR3 has 15 amino acids. The CDR3 region is CASSVEGRGTDTQYF. CDR3 in DNA: TGTGCCAGCAGCGTGGAGGGTAGGGGCACAGATACGCAGTATTTT.

V usage is TRBV19 and J usage is TRBJ2-1; TRBD2 matches 14 bases. V shed 5 bases, J shed 8 bases, and the junction held 8 bases outside the gene matches. The CDR3 runs to 16 residues. In germline, CDR1 is LNHDA, CDR2 SQIVND (reference sequence). As DNA, the CDR3 is TGTGCCAGTAGTGATAGACTAGCGGGGGGGCGTGATGAGCAGTTCTTC. It encodes CASSDRLAGGRDEQFF.

This clone was found once. The chain links TRBV28 to TRBJ1-2, with TRBD1 as a possible D gene (5 bases). Looked up from germline, CDR1 is MDHEN and CDR2 is SYDVKM. This CDR3 has 14 residues. Trimming pared 7 bases from V and 2 bases from J, leaving 14 bases between. CDR3 DNA sequence: TGTGCCAGCACTACTTTGGGGGGGAACTATGGCTACACCTTC. Translation: CASTTLGGNYGYTF.

The chain has TRBV19 and TRBJ1-5; possibly TRBD1 for D (5 bases). Trimming cost V 3 bases and J 6 bases, with 12 bases left between them. Germline assignment: CDR1 LNHDA and CDR2 SQIVND (reference sequence). This CDR3 comprises 14 residues. DNA of the CDR3: TGTGCCAGTAGTATCCAGGGAAGAAGTCAGCCCCAGCATTTT. Its protein product is CASSIQGRSQPQHF.

The rearrangement links TRBV19 to TRBJ2-3; possibly TRBD2 for D (6 bases). Per the germline V gene, CDR1 is LNHDA and CDR2 is SQIVND (reference sequence). This CDR3 comprises 16 residues. Trimming shortened V by 1 base and J by 2 bases, and 13 bases separated the two germline ends. The CDR3 loop is CASSIGGGTHTDTQYF. CDR3 nucleotide sequence: TGTGCCAGTAGTATAGGGGGCGGGACCCACACAGATACGCAGTATTTT.

The genes are TRBV12-3 or TRBV12-4 and TRBJ1-5, with D unclear. The CDR3 loop spans 13 amino acids. CDR3 DNA: TGTTCCTCAGCGGGTACAAGCAATCAGCCCCAGCATTTT. Its protein is CSSAGTSNQPQHF.

V is TRBV30 and J is TRBJ1-1; the D is unclear. The CDR3 has 13 residues. V was cut by 5 bases and J by 1 base, with 11 bases left in between. Looked up from germline, CDR1 is GTSNPN and CDR2 is SVGIG (reference sequence). Here the CDR3 reads CAWGRGPNTEAFF. For the CDR3, the DNA is TGTGCCTGGGGGAGAGGGCCGAACACTGAAGCTTTCTTT.

The rearrangement joins TRBV5-4 to TRBJ2-7; D perhaps matches TRBD1 (5 bases). From germline, CDR1 is SGHNT and CDR2 YYREEE (reference sequence). The V end was cut by 4 bases, the J end by 0 bases, with 14 bases between. This CDR3 contains 15 residues. The CDR3: CASSRAGHSSYEQYF. The CDR3 nucleotides read TGTGCCAGCAGCCGCGCAGGACACAGCTCCTACGAGCAGTACTTC.

This chain joins TRBV6-1 and TRBJ1-4, with D unclear. CDR1 MNHNS and CDR2 SASEGT come from the germline V gene. The CDR3 is 14 residues long. V lost 3 bases to trimming and J lost 8 bases, with 13 bases between them. The CDR3 DNA reads as TGTGCCAGCAGTGACGCCAGATGGAGAGAAAAACTGTTTTTT. This translates into CASSDARWREKLFF.

V gene TRBV5-1 combines with J gene TRBJ2-3; TRBD1 matches at 8 bases. V trimming: 0 bases; J trimming: 2 bases; junction bases outside the gene matches: 5. CDR1 and CDR2 (germline): SGHRS, YFSETQ. CDR3 length equals 16 residues. The CDR3 coding sequence is TGCGCCAGCAGCTTGGGGGCAGGGGGCGTCACAGATACGCAGTATTTT. As protein: CASSLGAGGVTDTQYF.

V is TRBV19 and J is TRBJ1-3; D not certain. The CDR3 has 12 residues. The germline CDR1 and CDR2 sequences are LNHDA and SQIVND (reference sequence). V gave up 6 bases and J gave up 4 bases, with 7 bases separating them. The CDR3 coding sequence is TGTGCCAGTAGCTCGGAGGGAAACACCATATATTTT. Translation gives CASSSEGNTIYF.

The V gene is TRBV3-1 (or the pseudogene TRBV3-2), the J gene TRBJ2-7; 7 bases are a match to TRBD1. The CDR3 covers 15 residues. Germline trimming cut 0 bases from V and 6 bases from J; bases unmatched to any gene: 8. Germline V gives CDR1 LGHDT, CDR2 YNNKEL (reference sequence). CDR3 in amino acids: CASSQEGQRIAEQYF. In nucleotides, the CDR3 is TGTGCCAGCAGCCAAGAGGGACAGCGTATCGCCGAGCAGTACTTC.

The V and J genes are TRBV3-1 (or the pseudogene TRBV3-2) and TRBJ1-1, with D unresolved. V was cut by 4 bases and J by 5 bases, with 11 bases left in between. In germline, CDR1 is LGHDT, CDR2 YNNKEL (reference sequence). This CDR3 contains 13 residues. The CDR3 here is CASSPPVATEAFF. The CDR3 DNA reads as TGTGCCAGCAGCCCACCGGTCGCTACTGAAGCTTTCTTT.

The V gene is TRBV10-3, the J gene TRBJ2-1; TRBD1 is a possible D gene (6 bases). V was pared by 7 bases and J by 4 bases, with 14 bases between. Germline assignment: CDR1 ENHRY and CDR2 SYGVKD. The CDR3 contains 14 residues. DNA of the CDR3: TGTGCCATCATGAAGACAGGAAAATACAATGAGCAGTTCTTC. It translates to CAIMKTGKYNEQFF.

This sequence joins TRBV7-2 and TRBJ2-4; D is possibly TRBD1 (5 bases). The CDR3 covers 15 residues. V was clipped by 2 bases and J by 3 bases, with 11 bases between them. Germline V lookup: CDR1 SGHTA, CDR2 FQGNSA. The DNA of the CDR3 is TGTGCCAGCAGCTTACGACAGAGTGGCAAAAACATTCAGTACTTC. Amino acid sequence: CASSLRQSGKNIQYF.

The chain combines TRBV3-1 (or the pseudogene TRBV3-2) with TRBJ1-4; D unclear. The CDR3 extends over 14 amino acids. The germline gives CDR1 LGHDT, CDR2 YNNKEL (reference sequence). V was pared by 6 bases and J by 1 base, with 9 bases between. In nucleotides, the CDR3 is TGTGCCAGCAGATCCCCAGGAACTAATGAAAAACTGTTTTTT. Translated, it gives CASRSPGTNEKLFF.

The V call is TRBV5-1, the J call TRBJ2-3; D possibly corresponds to TRBD1 (6 bases). Trimming pared 4 bases from V and 0 bases from J, leaving 12 bases between. Germline loops: CDR1 SGHRS, CDR2 YFSETQ. The CDR3 extends over 15 amino acids. The CDR3 DNA reads as TGCGCCAGCAGCCGGGGACAAACTAGCACAGATACGCAGTATTTT. It specifies CASSRGQTSTDTQYF.